A selection of T cell receptor beta chains follows, all from one sample in a study of shared clonotypes between healthy human individuals. Data came from immunoSEQ multiplex PCR; TCRdb stores just in-frame clones and leaves some out. The data show fewer than 1.6 million clones, just under 99% seen once. The sequenced material came from naive CD4+ T cells sorted from blood. Receptors were obtained from a man aged 25 to 45 in good health. CDR3s include the opening cysteine and the closing phenylalanine or tryptophan. Fields, in order: D gene, clone size, V gene, J gene, CDR3 protein, CDR3 DNA. The D gene is left open where the match is weak. Clone size is stated in some rows and not others, as once, few, many or a class when expanded.

d_call: .; clone_size: .; v_call: TRBV4-3; j_call: TRBJ2-7; cdr3_aa: CASSQDSGTYEQYF; cdr3_nt: TGCGCCAGCAGCCAAGATTCCGGTACCTACGAGCAGTACTTC
d_call: TRBD2; clone_size: .; v_call: TRBV18; j_call: TRBJ2-1; cdr3_aa: CASSPLASGYNEQFF; cdr3_nt: TGTGCCAGCTCACCACTGGCTAGCGGCTACAATGAGCAGTTCTTC
d_call: .; clone_size: .; v_call: TRBV6-5; j_call: TRBJ2-5; cdr3_aa: CASSPQFGGEETQYF; cdr3_nt: TGTGCCAGCAGTCCGCAATTCGGGGGCGAGGAGACCCAGTACTTC
d_call: TRBD1; clone_size: .; v_call: TRBV9; j_call: TRBJ1-2; cdr3_aa: CASSVRQGSPYGYTF; cdr3_nt: TGTGCCAGCAGCGTCAGACAGGGAAGTCCCTATGGCTACACCTTC
d_call: .; clone_size: .; v_call: TRBV5-1; j_call: TRBJ2-5; cdr3_aa: CASSLARQGEPPTYQETQYF; cdr3_nt: TGCGCCAGCAGCTTGGCCAGGCAGGGCGAGCCACCCACGTACCAAGAGACCCAGTACTTC
d_call: .; clone_size: once; v_call: TRBV10-3; j_call: TRBJ2-7; cdr3_aa: CAIKGGGAYEQYF; cdr3_nt: TGTGCCATCAAAGGGGGAGGAGCCTACGAGCAGTACTTC
d_call: .; clone_size: .; v_call: TRBV29-1; j_call: TRBJ1-1; cdr3_aa: CSVGLNTEAFF; cdr3_nt: TGCAGCGTTGGGTTGAACACTGAAGCTTTCTTT
d_call: TRBD2; clone_size: .; v_call: TRBV4-1; j_call: TRBJ2-1; cdr3_aa: CASSPDLGLAGHEQFF; cdr3_nt: TGCGCCAGCAGCCCGGACCTTGGACTAGCGGGACATGAGCAGTTCTTC
d_call: .; clone_size: .; v_call: TRBV28; j_call: TRBJ2-7; cdr3_aa: CASSSSPYEQYF; cdr3_nt: TGTGCCAGCAGTTCTAGCCCCTACGAGCAGTACTTC
d_call: TRBD1; clone_size: .; v_call: TRBV18; j_call: TRBJ2-2; cdr3_aa: CASSGTANTGELFF; cdr3_nt: TGTGCCAGCTCAGGGACAGCCAACACCGGGGAGCTGTTTTTT
d_call: .; clone_size: .; v_call: TRBV11-2; j_call: TRBJ2-5; cdr3_aa: CASSWTIGAQYF; cdr3_nt: TGTGCCAGCAGCTGGACCATCGGGGCCCAGTACTTC
d_call: TRBD1; clone_size: .; v_call: TRBV29-1; j_call: TRBJ1-1; cdr3_aa: CSVISFGQGDTEAFF; cdr3_nt: TGCAGCGTTATCTCCTTCGGACAGGGGGACACTGAAGCTTTCTTT
d_call: .; clone_size: .; v_call: TRBV5-1; j_call: TRBJ2-1; cdr3_aa: CASSIAASSYNEQFF; cdr3_nt: TGCGCCAGCAGTATAGCGGCTAGCTCCTACAATGAGCAGTTCTTC
d_call: TRBD2; clone_size: .; v_call: TRBV7-8; j_call: TRBJ2-1; cdr3_aa: CASSVSTGREASYNEQFF; cdr3_nt: TGTGCCAGCAGCGTTAGTACGGGGCGGGAGGCCTCCTACAATGAGCAGTTCTTC
d_call: .; clone_size: .; v_call: TRBV29-1; j_call: TRBJ2-7; cdr3_aa: CSAGLAGNRSYEQYF; cdr3_nt: TGCAGCGCGGGGCTAGCTGGGAATCGCTCCTACGAGCAGTACTTC
d_call: TRBD1; clone_size: .; v_call: TRBV10-3; j_call: TRBJ2-3; cdr3_aa: CAMRTGSTDTQYF; cdr3_nt: TGTGCCATGAGGACAGGCAGCACAGATACGCAGTATTTT
d_call: TRBD1; clone_size: .; v_call: TRBV5-4; j_call: TRBJ1-1; cdr3_aa: CASSLGAGTENTEAFF; cdr3_nt: TGTGCCAGCAGCTTGGGGGCCGGGACAGAGAACACTGAAGCTTTCTTT
d_call: .; clone_size: .; v_call: TRBV7-2; j_call: TRBJ1-1; cdr3_aa: CASSYSMNTGEAFF; cdr3_nt: TGTGCCAGCAGCTACTCCATGAATACCGGTGAAGCTTTCTTT
d_call: .; clone_size: .; v_call: TRBV4-3; j_call: TRBJ2-2; cdr3_aa: CASSQLPPSRMNTGELFF; cdr3_nt: TGCGCCAGCAGCCAACTCCCCCCCTCAAGGATGAACACCGGGGAGCTGTTTTTT
d_call: .; clone_size: .; v_call: TRBV29-1; j_call: TRBJ1-2; cdr3_aa: CSVDGQGSHGYTF; cdr3_nt: TGCAGCGTTGATGGCCAGGGGAGTCATGGCTACACCTTC
d_call: .; clone_size: .; v_call: TRBV25-1; j_call: TRBJ2-2; cdr3_aa: CASSGLYKELFF; cdr3_nt: TGTGCCAGCAGTGGCCTTTATAAGGAGCTGTTTTTT
d_call: .; clone_size: .; v_call: TRBV7-9; j_call: TRBJ2-3; cdr3_aa: CASSQSTDTQYF; cdr3_nt: TGTGCCAGCAGCCAAAGCACAGATACGCAGTATTTT
d_call: TRBD1; clone_size: .; v_call: TRBV18; j_call: TRBJ2-5; cdr3_aa: CASSPTGEGGSQYF; cdr3_nt: TGTGCCAGCTCACCTACAGGGGAAGGAGGATCCCAGTACTTC
d_call: .; clone_size: .; v_call: TRBV18; j_call: TRBJ1-1; cdr3_aa: CASSPSEGAEAFF; cdr3_nt: TGTGCCAGCTCACCGTCGGAGGGGGCTGAAGCTTTCTTT
d_call: .; clone_size: once; v_call: TRBV28; j_call: TRBJ1-5; cdr3_aa: CASSPEGLRRLYSNQPQHF; cdr3_nt: TGTGCCAGCAGTCCTGAGGGGCTACGACGACTATATAGCAATCAGCCCCAGCATTTT
d_call: .; clone_size: .; v_call: TRBV5-1; j_call: TRBJ2-5; cdr3_aa: CASSGGTANQETQYF; cdr3_nt: TGCGCCAGCAGCGGGGGGACAGCAAATCAAGAGACCCAGTACTTC
d_call: .; clone_size: .; v_call: TRBV2; j_call: TRBJ2-5; cdr3_aa: CAIRRGMEETQYF; cdr3_nt: TGTGCCATCAGGAGAGGTATGGAAGAGACCCAGTACTTC
d_call: TRBD1; clone_size: .; v_call: TRBV25-1; j_call: TRBJ2-3; cdr3_aa: CASSLPGQGTDTQYF; cdr3_nt: TGTGCCAGCAGTCTTCCGGGACAGGGCACAGATACGCAGTATTTT
d_call: .; clone_size: .; v_call: TRBV19; j_call: TRBJ2-2; cdr3_aa: CASSMSMAGGTSGELFF; cdr3_nt: TGTGCCAGTAGTATGTCGATGGCAGGGGGGACGAGCGGGGAGCTGTTTTTT
d_call: .; clone_size: .; v_call: TRBV11-1; j_call: TRBJ1-5; cdr3_aa: CASSLGTFQPQHF; cdr3_nt: TGTGCCAGCAGCCTGGGGACATTTCAGCCCCAGCATTTT
d_call: .; clone_size: .; v_call: TRBV28; j_call: TRBJ1-3; cdr3_aa: CASSLLRLNTIYF; cdr3_nt: TGTGCCAGCAGTTTGTTACGGCTAAACACCATATATTTT
d_call: TRBD1; clone_size: .; v_call: TRBV18; j_call: TRBJ1-1; cdr3_aa: CASSPPVRTGGMNTEAFF; cdr3_nt: TGTGCCAGCTCACCACCAGTTCGGACAGGGGGGATGAACACTGAAGCTTTCTTT
d_call: .; clone_size: .; v_call: TRBV6-4; j_call: TRBJ1-2; cdr3_aa: CASSAPLSISYGYTF; cdr3_nt: TGTGCCAGCAGTGCCCCCCTATCTATCAGCTATGGCTACACCTTC
d_call: .; clone_size: once; v_call: TRBV29-1; j_call: TRBJ1-3; cdr3_aa: CSVIRDTSSGNTIYF; cdr3_nt: TGCAGCGTTATCCGGGACACCAGCTCTGGAAACACCATATATTTT
d_call: TRBD1; clone_size: .; v_call: TRBV5-1; j_call: TRBJ2-2; cdr3_aa: CASSLGRQGSNTGELFF; cdr3_nt: TGCGCCAGCAGCTTGGGGAGACAGGGTTCGAACACCGGGGAGCTGTTTTTT
d_call: TRBD2; clone_size: .; v_call: TRBV18; j_call: TRBJ2-1; cdr3_aa: CASSLLAASYNEQFF; cdr3_nt: TGTGCCAGCTCGTTACTAGCGGCCTCCTACAATGAGCAGTTCTTC
d_call: .; clone_size: .; v_call: TRBV7-8; j_call: TRBJ1-1; cdr3_aa: CASSLGAARREAFF; cdr3_nt: TGTGCCAGCAGCTTAGGTGCCGCCCGGAGGGAAGCTTTCTTT
d_call: TRBD1; clone_size: .; v_call: TRBV2; j_call: TRBJ2-4; cdr3_aa: CASSETSWDRKNIQYF; cdr3_nt: TGTGCCAGCAGTGAAACATCTTGGGACAGAAAAAACATTCAGTACTTC
d_call: TRBD2; clone_size: once; v_call: TRBV5-5; j_call: TRBJ2-3; cdr3_aa: CASSYGTSGTDTQYF; cdr3_nt: TGTGCCAGCAGCTACGGGACTAGCGGCACAGATACGCAGTATTTT
d_call: .; clone_size: .; v_call: TRBV7-9; j_call: TRBJ2-2; cdr3_aa: CASTPSVAGELFF; cdr3_nt: TGTGCCAGCACCCCGTCGGTAGCCGGGGAGCTGTTTTTT
d_call: .; clone_size: .; v_call: TRBV6-4; j_call: TRBJ2-1; cdr3_aa: CASRVTGSMNEQFF; cdr3_nt: TGTGCCAGCAGAGTGACCGGGAGTATGAATGAGCAGTTCTTC
d_call: TRBD2; clone_size: .; v_call: TRBV19; j_call: TRBJ2-1; cdr3_aa: CASSIPPLAGGTYNEQFF; cdr3_nt: TGTGCCAGTAGTATCCCTCCGTTGGCGGGAGGGACCTACAATGAGCAGTTCTTC
d_call: .; clone_size: .; v_call: TRBV7-9; j_call: TRBJ2-1; cdr3_aa: CASSLDGRINNEQFF; cdr3_nt: TGTGCCAGCAGCTTAGATGGCAGGATTAACAATGAGCAGTTCTTC
d_call: TRBD1; clone_size: .; v_call: TRBV7-3; j_call: TRBJ2-2; cdr3_aa: CASGTGNTGELFF; cdr3_nt: TGTGCCAGCGGGACAGGGAACACCGGGGAGCTGTTTTTT
d_call: .; clone_size: .; v_call: TRBV6-5; j_call: TRBJ2-3; cdr3_aa: CASSFSDTQYF; cdr3_nt: TGTGCCAGCAGTTTCTCAGATACGCAGTATTTT
d_call: .; clone_size: .; v_call: TRBV5-1; j_call: TRBJ2-5; cdr3_aa: CASRQGQGEETQYF; cdr3_nt: TGCGCCAGCAGACAGGGTCAAGGGGAGGAGACCCAGTACTTC
d_call: .; clone_size: .; v_call: TRBV11-2; j_call: TRBJ2-1; cdr3_aa: CASSLGGSNEQFF; cdr3_nt: TGTGCCAGCAGCTTAGGCGGAAGTAATGAGCAGTTCTTC
d_call: TRBD1; clone_size: .; v_call: TRBV28; j_call: TRBJ1-5; cdr3_aa: CASSFGQGANQPQHF; cdr3_nt: TGTGCCAGCAGTTTCGGACAGGGGGCCAATCAGCCCCAGCATTTT
d_call: .; clone_size: .; v_call: TRBV5-4; j_call: TRBJ2-3; cdr3_aa: CASSSLATDTQYF; cdr3_nt: TGTGCCAGCAGCTCCCTTGCCACAGATACGCAGTATTTT
d_call: .; clone_size: .; v_call: TRBV28; j_call: TRBJ1-5; cdr3_aa: CAITPAGSFLLVSNQPQHF; cdr3_nt: TGTGCCATTACCCCCGCCGGCTCATTCCTCCTGGTTAGCAATCAGCCCCAGCATTTT
d_call: .; clone_size: .; v_call: TRBV10-3; j_call: TRBJ2-5; cdr3_aa: CAISESVQETQYF; cdr3_nt: TGTGCCATCAGTGAGTCGGTCCAAGAGACCCAGTACTTC
d_call: .; clone_size: .; v_call: TRBV28; j_call: TRBJ2-7; cdr3_aa: CASSTGYEQYF; cdr3_nt: TGTGCCAGCAGTACCGGCTACGAGCAGTACTTC
d_call: .; clone_size: .; v_call: TRBV20-1; j_call: TRBJ2-1; cdr3_aa: CSARQLNEQFF; cdr3_nt: TGCAGTGCTAGACAGCTTAATGAGCAGTTCTTC
d_call: .; clone_size: .; v_call: TRBV7-6; j_call: TRBJ2-2; cdr3_aa: CASSLVGTANTGELFF; cdr3_nt: TGTGCCAGCAGCTTAGTAGGGACGGCCAACACCGGGGAGCTGTTTTTT
d_call: TRBD1; clone_size: .; v_call: TRBV19; j_call: TRBJ2-1; cdr3_aa: CATGPRGRGNEQFF; cdr3_nt: TGTGCCACTGGGCCCAGGGGGCGAGGTAATGAGCAGTTCTTC